Reported below is one T cell receptor (beta chain). Its specificity is unknown. This sample is part of a study of PD-1 blockade in classical Hodgkin lymphoma. Profiled with immunoSEQ multiplex PCR; TCRdb holds only in-frame clones, not every one. Of over 25,000 clones in the sample, about 72% were seen once. The CDR3 totals 13 residues. The V gene's germline CDR1 is SGHVS and CDR2 FNYEAQ. V gave up 5 bases and J gave up 6 bases, with 13 bases separating them. The study's findings and limits: By C4D1, CD4+ diversity increased significantly, especially in complete responders. Baseline TCR diversity was reportedly lower in newly diagnosed patients than in healthy donors. It was reported as lower still in relapsed/refractory patients. Complete responders matched newly diagnosed patients in baseline diversity.

Time point here: cycle 4 day 1 (C4D1), after 6 weeks of nivolumab. Following autologous stem cell transplantation, relapse occurred in every patient, and exposure to brentuximab vedotin varied. Patients had relapsed/refractory classical Hodgkin lymphoma with complete response, partial response or progressive disease as best response. This material consisted of peripheral blood mononuclear cells (PBMCs), taken before the fourth cycle of nivolumab. The chain links TRBV7-6 to TRBJ1-1, with D possibly being TRBD1 (6 bases). This TCR came from a human donor with classical Hodgkin lymphoma. CDR3 in DNA: TGTGCCAGCAGCATACAGGGTGGGGCTGAAGCTTTCTTT. Translating it yields CASSIQGGAEAFF.